This T cell receptor beta chain was identified in a study of cytomegalovirus exposure and HLA in healthy donors. General study findings and limits: A later analysis showed TCR association rates differing by HLA locus, peaking at DRB1 and lowest at HLA-C. Three chains linked to CMV were shown in vitro to be specific for CMV antigens. Published work reported that the classifier diagnosed cytomegalovirus status with high specificity and sensitivity.

As concerns this clone: Antigen unknown.

PCR primers comprised 60 Vbeta and 13 Jbeta primers. The table came from immunoSEQ multiplex PCR; TCRdb's copy has only in-frame clones and leaves some out. The repertoire includes 150,000 to 200,000 clones, around 80% of them detected once, and approximately 0.69% sits in the top ten. The CDR3 totals 19 residues. Germline V gives CDR1 SNHLY, CDR2 FYNNEI. V was clipped by 6 bases and J by 6 bases; unmatched bases: 18. The clonotype originates from a woman aged 40 to 50 in good health and CMV-seronegative. The chain has TRBV2 and TRBJ2-2; 11 bases line up with TRBD2. Sequencing used PBMCs. The CDR3 bases are TGTGCCAGCAGGACCCAAGCTAGCGGGGGGCTTCAAACGGCCGGGGAGCTGTTTTTT. This codes for CASRTQASGGLQTAGELFF.